The 13 T cell receptor beta chains given below trace back to one sample, sequenced in a study of blood T cell repertoires in COVID-19. Produced via immunoSEQ multiplex PCR; TCRdb's table is partial and in-frame only. The data show around 150,000 clones, approximately 82% seen once. Sequenced sample: peripheral blood. The receptors here all came from an elderly woman with acute or convalescent COVID-19.

CDR3 bases: TGTGCCAGCAGCAAAATTCACCGGGACAGGGGGTCCTATAATTCACCCCTCCACTTT. The encoded protein is CASSKIHRDRGSYNSPLHF. The chain is built from TRBV21-1 and TRBJ1-6; the table's D call, TRBD1, has no DNA check behind it. TRBV21-1 is labeled a pseudogene. The CDR3 extends over 19 amino acids.

The rearrangement uses TRBV11-2 and TRBJ2-3; D might be TRBD1 (6 bases). The length of the CDR3 is 15 residues. Trimming took off 0 bases at V and 4 bases at J, with 11 bases between the two ends. The germline V gene encodes CDR1 SGHAT and CDR2 FQNNGV. The CDR3: CASSLEGARSDTQYF. In nucleotides, the CDR3 is TGTGCCAGCAGCTTAGAGGGGGCTAGATCAGATACGCAGTATTTT.

This clone was found a few times. J is TRBJ2-7 and V is TRBV5-1, with 7 bases that match TRBD1. Germline V gene lookup returns CDR1 SGHRS and CDR2 YFSETQ. Losses at the gene ends were 0 bases for V and 2 bases for J; bases not matched to a gene: 8. The CDR3 has 16 residues. Here the CDR3 reads CASSLAPTGTTYEQYF. The CDR3 DNA follows: TGCGCCAGCAGCTTGGCGCCGACAGGGACGACCTACGAGCAGTACTTC.

The chain combines TRBV11-3 with TRBJ2-2, with TRBD2 as a possible D gene (8 bases). V gave up 4 bases and J gave up 6 bases, with 18 bases separating them. This CDR3 contains 16 residues. CDR1 and CDR2 from the germline V gene are SGHNT and YENEEA. The CDR3 nucleotides read TGTGCCAGCAGCTCCAGGGGGACTAGAGGGGCCGGGGAGCTGTTTTTT. Translation gives CASSSRGTRGAGELFF.

The chain carries TRBV7-2 and TRBJ2-7; a weak D match, TRBD1 (6 bases). Trimming took off 0 bases at V and 4 bases at J, with 13 bases between the two ends. This CDR3 has 15 amino acids. Germline loops: CDR1 SGHTA, CDR2 FQGNSA. The CDR3 here is CASSLAGQHRYEQYF. The CDR3 DNA sequence: TGTGCCAGCAGCTTAGCGGGACAACACAGATACGAGCAGTACTTC.

This chain connects TRBV20-1 to TRBJ2-1; D is possibly TRBD2 (6 bases). V lost 6 bases, J lost 8 bases, and 11 bases lay in between. The germline V gene encodes CDR1 DFQATT and CDR2 SNEGSKA (reference sequence). The CDR3 is 11 residues long. The CDR3 coding sequence is TGCAGTGCGCTAGCGCGGGATGAGCAGTTCTTC. Translation gives CSALARDEQFF.

This chain connects TRBV18 to TRBJ1-3, with TRBD1 matching over 7 bases. Germline values: CDR1 KGHSH, CDR2 LQKENI. CDR3 size: 14 residues. After removal of 4 bases from V and 4 bases from J, the junction contained 4 bases not matched to a gene. The CDR3 region has the DNA TGTGCCAGCTCACTAACAGGGGCAGGAAACACCATATATTTT. This encodes CASSLTGAGNTIYF.

V is TRBV19 and J is TRBJ1-1; D is ambiguous. CDR3 length: 13 amino acids. Germline CDR1 is LNHDA and CDR2 is SQIVND (reference sequence). Trimming took off 2 bases at V and 6 bases at J, with 10 bases between the two ends. CDR3 loop: CASSISGGPEAFF. The CDR3 region has the DNA TGTGCCAGTAGTATAAGTGGTGGCCCTGAAGCTTTCTTT. The variable domain in full, completed from reference TRBV19 and TRBJ1-1, reads DGGITQSPKYLFRKEGQNVTLSCEQNLNHDAMYWYRQDPGQGLRLIYYSQIVNDFQKGDIAEGYSVSREKKESFPLTVTSAQKNPTAFYLCASSISGGPEAFFGQGTRLTVV.

This clone has only one observation. The V and J genes are TRBV9 and TRBJ2-1, with 11 bases that match TRBD2. CDR1 SGDLS and CDR2 YYNGEE come from the germline V gene. The CDR3 is 16 residues long. Trimming cost V 0 bases and J 8 bases; bases outside gene matches: 7. CDR3 nucleotide sequence: TGTGCCAGCAGCGTAGGTAGCGGGAGGGCGGAAGATGAGCAGTTCTTC. Amino acids: CASSVGSGRAEDEQFF.

The chain couples TRBV2 to TRBJ2-1, with D possibly being TRBD1 (5 bases). The V end lost 2 bases, the J end lost 5 bases, and 16 bases lay between the germline ends. Per germline, CDR1 SNHLY and CDR2 FYNNEI. This CDR3 spans 16 amino acids. The CDR3 DNA follows: TGTGCCAGCAGTGAATATAGGCAGGGATGGGACAATGAGCAGTTCTTC. It codes for CASSEYRQGWDNEQFF. Full variable domain (remainder filled in from reference TRBV2 and TRBJ2-1): EPEVTQTPSHQVTQMGQEVILRCVPISNHLYFYWYRQILGQKVEFLVSFYNNEISEKSEIFDDQFSVERPDGSNFTLKIRSTKLEDSAMYFCASSEYRQGWDNEQFFGPGTRLTVL.

The chain combines TRBV4-1 with TRBJ2-3; possible D gene TRBD2, 6 bases. V shed 0 bases and J shed 6 bases, with 10 bases lying between them. The germline CDR1 and CDR2 sequences are MGHRA and YSYEKL. The CDR3 loop spans 14 amino acids. The CDR3 reads CASSQDAGRDTQYF. Written as DNA, the CDR3 is TGCGCCAGCAGCCAAGATGCGGGGAGGGATACGCAGTATTTT.

This clone appeared once. This chain joins TRBV6-2 or TRBV6-3 and TRBJ1-4, with D perhaps TRBD1 (5 bases). Germline lookup yields CDR1 MNHEY and CDR2 SVGEGT. Trimming pared 2 bases from V and 0 bases from J, leaving 16 bases between. This CDR3 has 18 residues. CDR3 DNA: TGTGCCAGCAGTTACATACTGACAGACGCAACAACTAATGAAAAACTGTTTTTT. Translated, it gives CASSYILTDATTNEKLFF.

The V call is TRBV27, the J call TRBJ2-2; no firm D call. Trimming shortened V by 2 bases and J by 1 base, and 5 bases separated the two germline ends. CDR3 size: 14 residues. CDR1 is MNHEY, CDR2 SMNVEV, per germline (reference sequence). The DNA of the CDR3 is TGTGCCAGCAGTTTAAAACAGAACACCGGGGAGCTGTTTTTT. Protein: CASSLKQNTGELFF.